This T cell receptor (beta chain) was obtained from a study of T cells in Graves' hyperthyroidism and ophthalmopathy. RNA transcripts served as the template for amplifying TCR beta CDR3 regions. TCR CDR3 regions were first amplified by RT-PCR with HTBI primers. TCRdb redid the calling of the multiplex PCR reads with MiXCR, one entry per CDR3 protein. This sample has a few hundred thousand distinct CDR3 sequences, with around 13% found just once. The junction had 19 bases not matched to a gene; V was cut back by 7 bases and J by 1 base. The length of the CDR3 is 19 residues. Germline loops: CDR1 MNHNS, CDR2 SASEGT. This clonotype was seen more than once but under ten times. Thyroid ultrasound, orbital computed tomography, clinical symptoms, and serum thyroxine and TRAb underpinned diagnoses.

The rearrangement links TRBV6-1 to TRBJ2-1, with 7 bases aligning to TRBD2. The receptor comes from a woman aged 18-35 years with Graves' hyperthyroidism. The source material was blood. DNA of the CDR3: TGTGCCAGCAAGTGTGACGCTGGGGGGGAGGGCCAGTCCTACAATGAGCAGTTCTTC. This codes for CASKCDAGGEGQSYNEQFF.